This T cell receptor beta chain is drawn from a study of blood T cell repertoires in COVID-19. This CDR3 spans 13 amino acids. Germline V gives CDR1 MNHEY, CDR2 SMNVEV (reference sequence). J lost 2 bases, V lost 6 bases, and 2 bases had no gene match. Repertoires were generated with immunoSEQ multiplex PCR, while TCRdb's copy carries only in-frame clones and drops some. The table includes 150,000 to 200,000 clones, around 87% detected once. The TCR was taken from a man aged 35 to 55 with active or convalescent COVID-19. The sequencing sample was made of peripheral blood. The chain combines TRBV27 with TRBJ1-2; 8 nucleotides agree with TRBD1. The CDR3 sequence: CASRRQGNYGYTF. CDR3 nucleotide sequence: TGTGCCAGCAGACGACAGGGGAACTATGGCTACACCTTC.